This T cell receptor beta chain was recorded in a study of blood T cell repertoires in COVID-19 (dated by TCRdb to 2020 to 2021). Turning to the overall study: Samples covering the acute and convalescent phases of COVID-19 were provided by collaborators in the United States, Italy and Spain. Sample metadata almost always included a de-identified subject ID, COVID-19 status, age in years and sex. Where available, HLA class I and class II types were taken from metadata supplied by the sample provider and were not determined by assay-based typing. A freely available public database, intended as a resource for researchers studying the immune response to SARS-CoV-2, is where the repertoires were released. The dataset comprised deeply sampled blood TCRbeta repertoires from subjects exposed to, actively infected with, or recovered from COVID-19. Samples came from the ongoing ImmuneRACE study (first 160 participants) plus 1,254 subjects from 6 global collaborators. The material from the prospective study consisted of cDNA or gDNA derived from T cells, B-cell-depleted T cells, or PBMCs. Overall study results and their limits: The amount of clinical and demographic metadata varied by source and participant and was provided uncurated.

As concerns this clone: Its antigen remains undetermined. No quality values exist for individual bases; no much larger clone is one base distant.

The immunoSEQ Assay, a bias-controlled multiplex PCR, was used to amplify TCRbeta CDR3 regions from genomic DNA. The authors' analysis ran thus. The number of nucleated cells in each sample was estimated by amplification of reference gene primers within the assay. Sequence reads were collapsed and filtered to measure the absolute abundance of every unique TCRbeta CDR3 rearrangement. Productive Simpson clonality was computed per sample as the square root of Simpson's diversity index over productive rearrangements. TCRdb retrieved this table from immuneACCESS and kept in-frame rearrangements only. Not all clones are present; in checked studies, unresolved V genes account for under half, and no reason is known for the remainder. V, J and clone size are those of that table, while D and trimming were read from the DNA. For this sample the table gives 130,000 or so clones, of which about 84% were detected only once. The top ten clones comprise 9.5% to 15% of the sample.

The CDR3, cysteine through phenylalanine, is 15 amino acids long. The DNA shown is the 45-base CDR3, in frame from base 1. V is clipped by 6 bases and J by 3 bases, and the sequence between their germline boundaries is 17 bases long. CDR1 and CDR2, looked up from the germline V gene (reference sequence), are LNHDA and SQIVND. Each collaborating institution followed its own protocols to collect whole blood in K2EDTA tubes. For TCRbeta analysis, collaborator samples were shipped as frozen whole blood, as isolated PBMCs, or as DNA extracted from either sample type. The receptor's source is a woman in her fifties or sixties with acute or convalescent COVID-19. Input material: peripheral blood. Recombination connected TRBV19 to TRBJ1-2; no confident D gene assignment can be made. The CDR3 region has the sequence CASSTLREGHYGYTF. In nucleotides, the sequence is TGTGCCAGTAGCACGCTCCGAGAGGGCCACTATGGCTACACCTTC.